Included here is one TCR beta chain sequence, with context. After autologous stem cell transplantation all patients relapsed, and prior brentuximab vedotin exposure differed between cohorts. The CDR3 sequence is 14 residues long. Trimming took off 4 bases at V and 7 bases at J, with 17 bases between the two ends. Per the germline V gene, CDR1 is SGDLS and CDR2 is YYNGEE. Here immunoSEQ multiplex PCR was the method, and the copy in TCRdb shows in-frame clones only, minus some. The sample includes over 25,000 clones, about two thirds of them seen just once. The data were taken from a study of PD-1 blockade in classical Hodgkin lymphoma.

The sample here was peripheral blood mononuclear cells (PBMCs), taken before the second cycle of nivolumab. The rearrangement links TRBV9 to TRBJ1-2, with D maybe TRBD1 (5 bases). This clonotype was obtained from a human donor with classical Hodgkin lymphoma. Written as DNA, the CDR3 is TGTGCCAGCAGCCCCTCCGGGCCCCAGGGTGGCTACACCTTC. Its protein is CASSPSGPQGGYTF.